A single sample is the source of the 10 T cell receptor beta chains below, sequenced in a study of T cell repertoires in ileal Crohn's disease. Method: immunoSEQ multiplex PCR; TCRdb's copy keeps in-frame clones and lacks some. The data contain 13,000 to 15,000 clones, around 80% of them singletons. Specified time point: inflamed ileum from the surgical specimen. The sample was ileal tissue. These receptor sequences come from an adult with Crohn's disease.

This chain links TRBV29-1 with TRBJ2-2; D is unclear. Trimming cost V 2 bases and J 4 bases, with 14 bases left between them. Per the germline V gene, CDR1 is SQVTM and CDR2 is ANQGSEA. The CDR3 has 15 residues. CDR3 DNA sequence: TGCAGCGTTGAAAACCCGAGATCCCCCACCGGGGAGCTGTTTTTT. Translating it yields CSVENPRSPTGELFF.

The chain is built from TRBV4-2 and TRBJ2-3; 13 bases fit TRBD2. V trimming: 5 bases; J trimming: 2 bases; junction bases outside the gene matches: 13. Germline V CDR1 and CDR2: LGHNA, YNFKEQ. The CDR3 contains 19 residues. The CDR3 bases are TGTGCCAGCAGCTTAATCGGACTAGCGGGGGTCAGCCTCACAGATACGCAGTATTTT. Its translation: CASSLIGLAGVSLTDTQYF.

Comments on this clone: The identical CDR3 is also encoded by other nucleotide sequences in the sample. The V gene is TRBV30, the J gene TRBJ1-2; D is unresolved. The V end was cut by 2 bases, the J end by 2 bases, with 12 bases between. The CDR3 covers 14 residues. In germline, CDR1 is GTSNPN, CDR2 SVGIG (reference sequence). CDR3 sequence reads: CAWSLLGRNYGYTF. The CDR3 nucleotides read TGTGCCTGGAGTCTCCTCGGGAGGAACTATGGCTACACCTTC.

The chain links TRBV5-6 to TRBJ1-2; TRBD1 matches at 9 bases. Germline loops: CDR1 SGHDT, CDR2 YYEEEE. CDR3 length: 16 residues. V trimming: 4 bases; J trimming: 5 bases; junction bases outside the gene matches: 12. In DNA, the CDR3 is TGTGCCAGCAGCCGTACCGGGACAGGGTCCCTTTATGGCTACACCTTC. Its protein is CASSRTGTGSLYGYTF.

V and J are TRBV19 and TRBJ1-1; 7 bases align to TRBD1. Germline lookup yields CDR1 LNHDA and CDR2 SQIVND (reference sequence). V shed 5 bases and J 4 bases; nucleotides not matched to a gene: 10. This CDR3 has 15 amino acids. CDR3 loop: CASSPRRQGTTEAFF. In nucleotides, the CDR3 is TGTGCCAGTAGTCCCCGCCGACAGGGCACCACTGAAGCTTTCTTT.

This clone came up a few times. Germline is not matched at one junction end, which may reflect a read error. V and J are TRBV6-5 and TRBJ1-2; unclear D gene. This CDR3 has 12 residues. Germline values: CDR1 MNHEY, CDR2 SVGAGI. CDR3 bases: TGTGCCAGCAGCTCCCCTCGAGGGTTCATCTCCTTC. Its translation is CASSSPRGFISF.

The V gene is TRBV6-5, the J gene TRBJ2-1; D ambiguous. The V gene's germline CDR1 is MNHEY and CDR2 SVGAGI. The CDR3 consists of 12 residues. V was pared by 6 bases and J by 5 bases, with 8 bases between. In DNA, the CDR3 is TGTGCCAGCAGCTCGCGCAACAATGAGCAGTTCTTC. Translating gives CASSSRNNEQFF.

The chain couples TRBV7-2 to TRBJ2-5; 9 nucleotides agree with TRBD1. Germline CDR1 reads SGHTA; CDR2 reads FQGNSA. J gave up 5 bases and V 3 bases, and 4 bases lay outside the gene matches. This CDR3 is built from 14 residues. The CDR3 DNA reads TGTGCCAGCAGCTTTAACAGGGGGCGGGAGACCCAGTACTTC. Protein sequence: CASSFNRGRETQYF.

The V call is TRBV10-3, the J call TRBJ1-1; D may be TRBD1 (5 bases). The CDR3 sequence is 16 residues long. Germline CDR1 is ENHRY and CDR2 is SYGVKD. Trimming removed 6 bases from V and 4 bases from J, with 21 bases in between. CDR3 sequence: CAIRGVGRGAGTEAFF. The CDR3 nucleotides are TGTGCCATCAGGGGCGTAGGGAGGGGTGCGGGCACTGAAGCTTTCTTT.

The chain uses TRBV2 and TRBJ2-5; 14 bases map to TRBD2. V gave up 3 bases and J gave up 3 bases; unmatched junction bases: 6. The germline gives CDR1 SNHLY, CDR2 FYNNEI. This CDR3 comprises 17 residues. The CDR3 DNA follows: TGTGCCAGCAGTGACCCAAAGACTAGCGGGGGGGAAGAGACCCAGTACTTC. The encoded protein is CASSDPKTSGGEETQYF. Full variable domain (rest looked up from reference TRBV2 and TRBJ2-5): EPEVTQTPSHQVTQMGQEVILRCVPISNHLYFYWYRQILGQKVEFLVSFYNNEISEKSEIFDDQFSVERPDGSNFTLKIRSTKLEDSAMYFCASSDPKTSGGEETQYFGPGTRLLVL.